This entry lists 18 T cell receptor beta chains sequenced from one sample in a study of blood T cells in healthy people across ages. PCR was performed a second time for about 6 to 12 cycles using a sample-barcoded 5' primer and a J-beta primer mix. TCRdb independently ran MiXCR on the 5' RACE reads; one entry per CDR3 protein. The table shows 700,000 or so distinct CDR3 sequences, with 40% to 50% occurring only once. The sequenced sample was blood. These TCRs come from an elderly man in good health.

This clonotype appeared once. The chain has TRBV24-1 and TRBJ2-3; TRBD2 agrees at 8 bases. Per the germline V gene, CDR1 is KGHDR and CDR2 is SFDVKD. Trimming at V came to 5 bases and at J to 1 base, leaving 13 bases not matched to a gene. The CDR3 runs to 18 residues. As DNA, the CDR3 is TGTGCCACCAGTGCCCGGGGGGCGGGGGGTCTCGGCACAGATACGCAGTATTTT. It codes for CATSARGAGGLGTDTQYF.

The chain recombines TRBV19 with TRBJ2-1; no clear D gene. The CDR3 is 13 residues long. CDR1 is LNHDA, CDR2 SQIVND, per germline (reference sequence). V lost 4 bases to trimming and J lost 7 bases, with 11 bases between them. The CDR3 coding sequence is TGTGCCAGTAGTAAGAGTCTAACGAATGAGCAGTTCTTC. Its translation is CASSKSLTNEQFF.

The chain is built from TRBV13 and TRBJ2-1; 8 bases are shared with TRBD2. The CDR3 runs 16 residues. Germline V gene sequence: CDR1 PRHDT, CDR2 FYEKMQ (reference sequence). J lost 1 base, V lost 5 bases, and 7 bases had no gene match. The chain's CDR3 is CASSPPGGGSYNEQFF. In DNA, the CDR3 is TGTGCCAGCAGCCCACCCGGCGGGGGGTCCTACAATGAGCAGTTCTTC.

With regard to this clonotype: The junction differs from germline at one of its ends, possibly a read error. The genes are TRBV7-7 and TRBJ2-5; D might be TRBD1 (8 bases). The V gene's germline CDR1 is SSHAT and CDR2 FNYEAQ (reference sequence). The CDR3 consists of 15 residues. CDR3 region: CASSLGGGGQATQYF. The CDR3 DNA sequence: TGTGCTAGCAGCTTAGGAGGGGGGGGACAGGCAACGCAGTACTTC.

The chain couples TRBV20-1 to TRBJ2-1; D not resolved. Per germline, CDR1 DFQATT and CDR2 SNEGSKA (reference sequence). The ends were cut back, 8 bases at V and 7 bases at J, with 18 bases in the middle. CDR3 length equals 13 residues. The CDR3 loop reads CSTRRKVVNEQFF. The CDR3, as DNA: TGCAGTACCCGACGGAAAGTGGTGAATGAGCAGTTCTTC.

This chain links TRBV24-1 with TRBJ2-3; perhaps TRBD1 as D (6 bases). The CDR3 contains 15 residues. CDR1 is KGHDR and CDR2 is SFDVKD in the germline V gene. Trimming pared 5 bases from V and 4 bases from J, leaving 15 bases between. The CDR3 is CATSGYSQGSDTQYF. As DNA, the CDR3 is TGTGCCACCAGTGGTTACTCACAGGGATCAGATACGCAGTATTTT.

Comments on this clonotype: The junction does not match germline at one end; this may be a read error. The chain links TRBV27 to TRBJ1-2; 8 positions match TRBD1. Germline lookup yields CDR1 MNHEY and CDR2 SMNVEV (reference sequence). The CDR3 sequence is 17 residues long. The CDR3 loop reads CAGSSHLTGGDLYGYTF. The CDR3, as DNA: TGTGCCGGCAGTTCGCACCTAACAGGGGGTGACCTCTATGGCTACACCTTC.

This sequence joins TRBV7-9 and TRBJ1-2, with 7 nucleotides matching TRBD1. Germline V lookup: CDR1 SEHNR, CDR2 FQNEAQ (reference sequence). The CDR3 totals 15 residues. In DNA form, the CDR3 reads TGTCTCAGCATGTGGGCAGGGGGGTTACCCTATGGCTACACCTTC. Protein sequence: CLSMWAGGLPYGYTF.

V and J are TRBV7-2 and TRBJ2-7; 9 positions match TRBD2. Germline values: CDR1 SGHTA, CDR2 FQGNSA. The CDR3 extends over 16 amino acids. The J segment lost 7 bases and the V segment lost 1 base, leaving 11 bases of the junction unmatched. CDR3 loop: CASSLGTSGWMNEQYF. CDR3 in DNA: TGTGCCAGCAGCTTAGGCACTAGCGGGTGGATGAATGAGCAGTACTTC.

This chain uses TRBV20-1 with TRBJ1-1, with a possible D match to TRBD1 (6 bases). Trimming pared 5 bases from V and 6 bases from J, leaving 22 bases between. The V gene's germline CDR1 is DFQATT and CDR2 SNEGSKA (reference sequence). CDR3 size: 15 residues. In nucleotides, the CDR3 is TGCAGTGCTTTCCGAGCTCGGGGGGCGGAGGCTGAAGCTTTCTTT. Translating gives CSAFRARGAEAEAFF.

The V call is TRBV6-2 or TRBV6-3, the J call TRBJ2-5, with D maybe TRBD2 (6 bases). This CDR3 is 13 amino acids long. Germline CDR1 is MNHEY and CDR2 is SVGEGT. V gave up 9 bases and J gave up 4 bases, with 15 bases separating them. The CDR3 DNA is TGTGCCAGTGTCCAGTCCGGGAGAGAGACCCAGTACTTC. Protein: CASVQSGRETQYF.

This CDR3 is CASSWVGANEQYF. The CDR3 DNA sequence: TGTGCCAGCAGCTGGGTGGGGGCCAATGAGCAGTACTTC. The rearrangement joins TRBV5-5 to TRBJ2-5; TRBD1 is a possible D gene (6 bases). Trimming cost V 3 bases and J 11 bases, with 17 bases left between them. The germline V gene encodes CDR1 SGHKS and CDR2 YYEKEE (reference sequence). This CDR3 region has 13 residues.

This chain connects TRBV2 to TRBJ1-5; D uncertain. Germline-derived CDR1 and CDR2 are SNHLY and FYNNEI. This CDR3 has 13 residues. The V end lost 3 bases, the J end lost 10 bases, and 13 bases lay between the germline ends. Here the CDR3 reads CASSDLYSFPQHF. The CDR3 DNA reads TGTGCCAGCAGTGACCTCTACAGTTTCCCCCAGCATTTT. Full variable domain (missing parts from reference TRBV2 and TRBJ1-5): EPEVTQTPSHQVTQMGQEVILRCVPISNHLYFYWYRQILGQKVEFLVSFYNNEISEKSEIFDDQFSVERPDGSNFTLKIRSTKLEDSAMYFCASSDLYSFPQHFGDGTRLSIL.

This sequence joins TRBV9 and TRBJ1-1; TRBD1 is a possible D gene (6 bases). The CDR3 has 13 amino acids. With 3 bases removed from V and 3 bases from J, the gap between germline ends came to 9 bases. The germline V gene encodes CDR1 SGDLS and CDR2 YYNGEE. CDR3 nucleotide sequence: TGTGCCAGCAGCGCAGGGGACGACACTGAAGCTTTCTTT. This encodes CASSAGDDTEAFF.

Ten or more counts support this clonotype. Since no conserved phenylalanine or tryptophan closes the CDR3, a read error is the likely cause. The DNA is left out, because the CDR3 cannot be placed on it with certainty; the CDR3 is given as TCRdb lists it. This rearrangement joins TRBV4-3 to TRBJ2-1; the listed D gene, TRBD1, was not tested against the DNA. Germline V gene sequence: CDR1 LGHNA, CDR2 YSLEER. Ends included, the CDR3 has 17 residues. CDR3 sequence reads: CASSPEEGRVTGYTFGS.

The chain has TRBV11-2 and TRBJ2-7; 12 nucleotides line up with TRBD1. The germline gives CDR1 SGHAT, CDR2 FQNNGV. This CDR3 spans 17 amino acids. With V trimmed by 4 bases and J by 0 bases, 7 bases remained unmatched. This chain's CDR3 is CASSSGTGGLSSYEQYF. CDR3 DNA: TGTGCCAGCAGCTCCGGGACAGGGGGCCTTAGCTCCTACGAGCAGTACTTC.

This clonotype was detected a few times. This chain joins TRBV7-9 and TRBJ2-3; 9 bases line up with TRBD1. V shed 1 base, J shed 1 base, and the junction held 9 bases outside the gene matches. In germline, CDR1 is SEHNR, CDR2 FQNEAQ (reference sequence). CDR3 size: 18 residues. The CDR3 loop reads CASSLGWDRDVGTDTQYF. DNA of the CDR3: TGTGCCAGCAGCTTAGGATGGGACAGGGATGTGGGCACAGATACGCAGTATTTT.

This clonotype was recorded a few times. The V and J genes are TRBV30 and TRBJ2-1; TRBD2 is a possible D gene (5 bases). The V gene's germline CDR1 is GTSNPN and CDR2 SVGIG (reference sequence). Deletions cut 4 bases from V and 0 bases from J, with 10 bases between. The length of the CDR3 is 14 residues. CDR3 protein: CAWNPGSSYNEQFF. The DNA for the CDR3 is TGTGCCTGGAATCCTGGGAGCTCCTACAATGAGCAGTTCTTC.